This TCR beta chain came from a study of CD8 T cells in Susac syndrome. The multiple sclerosis controls were treatment-naive patients affected by stable or active relapsing-remitting disease. Reverse transcription of roughly 0.5 to 1 ug RNA was performed with random hexamers. TCRdb re-called the immunoSEQ multiplex PCR reads with MiXCR, one entry per CDR3 protein. The profile shows 120,000 or so distinct CDR3 sequences, roughly 94% of them singletons. The receptor was derived from a human donor with multiple sclerosis. Specimen: CD4+ T cells from PBMCs.

For the CDR3, the DNA is TGCAGTGCTGTGTCGGCGGGGGGTGGCGCCTACGAGCAGTACTTC. Its translation is CSAVSAGGGAYEQYF. The rearrangement joins TRBV20-1 to TRBJ2-7, with 8 bases fitting TRBD2. This CDR3 has 15 amino acids. The germline CDR1 and CDR2 sequences are DFQATT and SNEGSKA (reference sequence). V shed 5 bases, J shed 2 bases, and the junction held 11 bases outside the gene matches.